This is a list of T cell receptor beta chains from one sample in a study of PD-L1 blockade in urothelial cancer. This table comes from immunoSEQ multiplex PCR, and its TCRdb copy is limited to in-frame clones, with some not included. The sample has 35,000 to 40,000 clones, around 79% seen once. Sequences were derived from PBMCs, sampled around atezolizumab (anti-PD-L1) treatment. The receptors were sampled from a man between 65 and 85 years old with urothelial cancer. The CDR3 runs from the conserved cysteine through the conserved F or W.

CDR3aa	j_gene	v_gene
CASSLNQGDYNEQFF	TRBJ2-1	TRBV5-8
CASSPSGGARDTQYF	TRBJ2-3	TRBV2
CASLDRGLNEQFF	TRBJ2-1	TRBV28
CATFQGDGYGYTF	TRBJ1-2	TRBV21-1
CASSEGIAGALGGANVLTF	TRBJ2-6	TRBV2
CATSRQGAREKLFF	TRBJ1-4	TRBV15
CASRFQGATGELFF	TRBJ2-2	TRBV28
CASSSTTGAAGEQYF	TRBJ2-7	TRBV5-4
CASSMGLGAEQYF	TRBJ2-7	TRBV19
CASSQEWALNIQYF	TRBJ2-4	TRBV4-2
CATSQTGANVLTF	TRBJ2-6	TRBV15
CASSEAGGTGFGNTEAFF	TRBJ1-1	TRBV2
CAESPGSTNYGYTF	TRBJ1-2	TRBV7-9
CASSPRGAGELFF	TRBJ2-2	TRBV7-2
CASSRGMNTEAFF	TRBJ1-1	TRBV7-3
CASSGTGHGELFF	TRBJ2-2	TRBV6-5
CASSVAGGSYNEQFF	TRBJ2-1	TRBV5-1
CASSPGTSGRYANEQFF	TRBJ2-1	TRBV19
CSVELSPGRSNTGELFF	TRBJ2-2	TRBV29-1
CASSQANSPSTDTQYF	TRBJ2-3	TRBV4-2
CASSPLGEGGEETQYF	TRBJ2-5	TRBV27
CASSSPLEVGTDNEKLFF	TRBJ1-4	TRBV7-2
CASSVGQGVYTF	TRBJ1-2	TRBV19
CASTSFDSISGNTIYF	TRBJ1-3	TRBV19
CASSPPAGGGTEAFF	TRBJ1-1	TRBV18
CASSFLQGALREQYF	TRBJ2-7	TRBV5-1
CASSIGPGGAFGYTF	TRBJ1-2	TRBV19
CAVWGFEKLFF	TRBJ1-4	TRBV6-6
CARSLNRGDYNEQFF	TRBJ2-1	TRBV5-3
CASSYRSPPYGYTF	TRBJ1-2	TRBV6-5
CASSLAGGGLNEQFF	TRBJ2-1	TRBV7-9
CASSYTTEAFF	TRBJ1-1	TRBV5-5
CASRPGLANTGELFF	TRBJ2-2	TRBV9
CASSEEASGNYEQYF	TRBJ2-7	TRBV2
CASSFRDTPSGGANVLTF	TRBJ2-6	TRBV19
CASSEEGGQGITGELFF	TRBJ2-2	TRBV6-1